The present T cell receptor (beta chain) was sequenced within a study of T cells after yellow fever vaccination. MiXCR, run by TCRdb on the 5' RACE reads, gives a single entry per CDR3 protein. The table shows hundreds of thousands of distinct CDR3 sequences, with 12% occurring only once. The CDR3 covers 14 residues. V was pared by 5 bases and J by 6 bases, with 6 bases of the junction left unmatched. Germline V CDR1 and CDR2: MNHEY, SVGAGI. The V and J genes are TRBV6-5 and TRBJ1-4; 7 bases are a match to TRBD1. The specimen comprised CD4+ T cells sorted from PBMCs, sampled 15 days after the yellow fever booster vaccination. The source of this sequence is a man aged 18 to 29 who received the YFV17D yellow fever vaccine. The CDR3 region is CASSPDRVYEKLFF. CDR3 DNA sequence: TGTGCCAGCAGTCCTGACAGGGTTTATGAAAAACTGTTTTTT.